The 28 T cell receptor beta chains below all came from one sample that was sequenced in a study of OX40 agonist ivuxolimab in advanced cancers. Profiling relied on immunoSEQ multiplex PCR, and the TCRdb table lists in-frame clones only, not all of them. The table has tens of thousands of clones, around 85% seen once. The sequenced sample was CD4+ or CD8+ T cells sorted from blood, obtained in a trial of the OX40 agonist ivuxolimab. These receptors were obtained from an adult with an advanced solid tumor such as melanoma, head and neck, liver or kidney cancer.

The V and J genes are TRBV9 and TRBJ1-1; D may be TRBD1 (5 bases). V was pared by 0 bases and J by 6 bases, with 15 bases between. This CDR3 has 15 amino acids. Germline values: CDR1 SGDLS, CDR2 YYNGEE. CDR3 sequence: CASSVAPGTGSEAFF. The CDR3 region has the DNA TGTGCCAGCAGCGTAGCACCCGGGACGGGTTCTGAAGCTTTCTTT.

The chain has TRBV5-3 and TRBJ2-5; 9 nucleotides agree with TRBD2. TRBV5-3 is sorted into the ORF group, with uncertain function. V lost 4 bases, J lost 5 bases, and 6 bases stayed unmatched. The CDR3 is 14 amino acids. The CDR3 loop reads CARSPPAGGETQYF. The CDR3 DNA reads as TGTGCCAGAAGCCCACCCGCGGGGGGGGAGACCCAGTACTTC.

CDR3: CSAGRQGSYNEQFF. The CDR3 DNA is TGCAGCGCTGGGAGGCAGGGGTCTTACAATGAGCAGTTCTTC. This chain links TRBV29-1 with TRBJ2-1; D is possibly TRBD1 or TRBD2 (6 bases each). The CDR3 loop spans 14 amino acids. Trimming took 7 bases from V and 4 from J, leaving 17 bases between them. Germline CDR1 SQVTM, CDR2 ANQGSEA.

This chain connects TRBV9 to TRBJ2-7; D may match TRBD1 or TRBD2 (5 bases each). With 4 bases removed from V and 3 bases from J, the gap between germline ends came to 11 bases. The CDR3 has 13 amino acids. Germline V gene sequence: CDR1 SGDLS, CDR2 YYNGEE. The chain's CDR3 is CASSSPGGYEQYF. The CDR3 nucleotides are TGTGCCAGCAGCTCCCCTGGGGGCTACGAGCAGTACTTC.

The rearrangement links TRBV2 to TRBJ1-1, with D hard to call. The germline gives CDR1 SNHLY, CDR2 FYNNEI. The CDR3 sequence is 12 residues long. V shed 7 bases and J shed 8 bases, with 14 bases lying between them. The CDR3: CASTLAGEEAFF. The CDR3 bases are TGTGCCAGCACCCTCGCTGGGGAGGAAGCTTTCTTT.

This clone was seen just once. This sample also contains other DNA sequences that code for the same CDR3. V and J are TRBV2 and TRBJ2-3; D not resolved. Germline lookup yields CDR1 SNHLY and CDR2 FYNNEI. V lost 3 bases and J lost 6, with 4 bases in between. This CDR3 has 11 amino acids. CDR3 in DNA: TGTGCCAGCAGTGATCAGGATACGCAGTATTTT. Amino acids: CASSDQDTQYF. Using reference TRBV2 and TRBJ2-3 for the parts outside the CDR3, the full variable domain is EPEVTQTPSHQVTQMGQEVILRCVPISNHLYFYWYRQILGQKVEFLVSFYNNEISEKSEIFDDQFSVERPDGSNFTLKIRSTKLEDSAMYFCASSDQDTQYFGPGTRLTVL.

The chain links TRBV25-1 to TRBJ1-2; D ambiguous. Germline CDR1 MGHDK, CDR2 SYGVNS. The CDR3 covers 14 residues. The V gene lost 2 bases and the J gene lost 0 bases, with 7 bases spanning the gap. CDR3 DNA sequence: TGTGCCAGCAGTGAACAAGCGACTAACTATGGCTACACCTTC. This sequence encodes CASSEQATNYGYTF.

The chain is built from TRBV7-2 and TRBJ1-2; perhaps TRBD1 as D (5 bases). V was shortened by 1 base and J by 2 bases, with 14 bases between the two germline ends. CDR1 and CDR2 from the germline V gene are SGHTA and FQGNSA. The length of the CDR3 is 16 residues. The CDR3 region is CASSLGSGGINYGYTF. CDR3 nucleotides: TGTGCCAGCAGCTTAGGTTCGGGGGGTATAAACTATGGCTACACCTTC.

This clone has only a few counts. The chain carries TRBV19 and TRBJ2-7; D might be TRBD2 (6 bases). The germline CDR1 and CDR2 sequences are LNHDA and SQIVND (reference sequence). Trimming removed 4 bases from V and 6 bases from J, with 7 bases in between. The CDR3 contains 11 residues. The CDR3 reads CASSRGVEQYF. The CDR3 DNA follows: TGTGCCAGTAGTAGGGGGGTCGAGCAGTACTTC.

The chain recombines TRBV5-6 with TRBJ2-1; 11 bases fit TRBD2. This CDR3 is 15 amino acids long. J lost 8 bases, V lost 4 bases, and 8 bases had no gene match. CDR1 and CDR2 from the germline V gene are SGHDT and YYEEEE. The CDR3 DNA reads TGTGCCAGCAGCCGTAGCGGGGGGGCTTTCCATGAGCAGTTCTTC. It codes for CASSRSGGAFHEQFF.

The rearrangement uses TRBV19 and TRBJ1-5; the D is unclear. Between the trimmed V and J ends, which lost 0 bases and 9 bases, there was a span of 6 bases. The CDR3 extends over 12 amino acids. CDR1 and CDR2 from the germline V gene are LNHDA and SQIVND (reference sequence). The CDR3 DNA reads as TGTGCCAGTAGTATAGATCGCGGGCCCCAGCATTTT. Its translation: CASSIDRGPQHF.

The V gene is TRBV19, the J gene TRBJ1-2; tentative D call: TRBD1 (6 bases). V lost 3 bases and J 4 bases, leaving 21 bases between the germline ends. The germline V gene has CDR1 LNHDA and CDR2 SQIVND (reference sequence). The CDR3 runs to 17 residues. CDR3 sequence (DNA): TGTGCCAGTAGTATGATCCCCCAGCAGGGGACTCTCTATGGCTACACCTTC. This gives the protein CASSMIPQQGTLYGYTF.

The chain joins TRBV5-1 to TRBJ2-3; D is possibly TRBD2 (5 bases). The CDR3 runs 15 residues. Germline CDR1 and CDR2: SGHRS and YFSETQ. V dropped 4 bases and J dropped 0 bases, with 12 bases sitting between them. The CDR3 loop is CASSLGGPSTDTQYF. DNA of the CDR3: TGCGCCAGCAGCCTGGGCGGGCCGAGCACAGATACGCAGTATTTT.

The chain carries TRBV5-8 and TRBJ1-6; TRBD1 aligns across 10 bases. Germline CDR1 is SGHTS and CDR2 is YDEGEE. The CDR3 runs to 14 residues. V shed 4 bases, J shed 7 bases, and the junction held 2 bases outside the gene matches. The CDR3 DNA is TGTGCCAGCAGCGTGACAGGGGGCAATTCACCCCTCCACTTT. It codes for CASSVTGGNSPLHF.

This clone was seen more than once but under ten times. The sample has other DNA sequences that encode this CDR3 too. V is TRBV19 and J is TRBJ1-5; TRBD1 matches 9 bases. Trimming removed 4 bases from V and 5 bases from J; junction bases left unmatched: 3. Germline V gene sequence: CDR1 LNHDA, CDR2 SQIVND (reference sequence). CDR3 size: 14 residues. DNA of the CDR3: TGTGCCAGTAGTAGACAGGGGGGATATCAGCCCCAGCATTTT. Its protein product is CASSRQGGYQPQHF.

The rearrangement links TRBV7-9 to TRBJ1-5; weak D call: TRBD1 (6 bases). This CDR3 has 15 amino acids. V dropped 1 base and J dropped 6 bases, with 13 bases sitting between them. Germline assignment: CDR1 SEHNR and CDR2 FQNEAQ (reference sequence). CDR3 protein: CASSLGAGEVQPQHF. The CDR3 bases are TGTGCCAGCAGCTTAGGGGCAGGGGAGGTTCAGCCCCAGCATTTT.

This chain connects TRBV18 to TRBJ1-5, with no clear D. The germline CDR1 and CDR2 sequences are KGHSH and LQKENI. This CDR3 has 13 amino acids. V was pared by 6 bases and J by 1 base, with 7 bases between. The chain's CDR3 is CASSGGSNQPQHF. For the CDR3, the DNA is TGTGCCAGCTCCGGCGGGAGCAATCAGCCCCAGCATTTT.

This chain uses TRBV30 with TRBJ2-7, with D possibly TRBD2 on 6 matching bases. Germline V lookup: CDR1 GTSNPN, CDR2 SVGIG (reference sequence). V lost 5 bases to trimming and J lost 5 bases, with 13 bases between them. The CDR3 loop spans 12 amino acids. The chain's CDR3 is CAWAPGGDEQYF. Written as DNA, the CDR3 is TGTGCCTGGGCTCCCGGGGGAGACGAGCAGTACTTC.

This chain links TRBV5-4 with TRBJ2-5, with TRBD2 as a possible D gene (7 bases). Trimming removed 7 bases from V and 2 bases from J, with 15 bases in between. CDR1 is SGHNT and CDR2 is YYREEE in the germline V gene (reference sequence). This CDR3 is 14 amino acids long. The CDR3 region is CASFKGGGQETQYF. Here the CDR3 DNA reads TGTGCCAGCTTTAAAGGGGGGGGACAAGAGACCCAGTACTTC.

V is TRBV19 and J is TRBJ1-2, with TRBD1 identical over 8 bases. Germline assignment: CDR1 LNHDA and CDR2 SQIVND (reference sequence). The CDR3 runs to 15 residues. The V segment lost 2 bases and the J segment 6 bases; nucleotides outside the gene matches: 8. CDR3 in amino acids: CASSIQGAVRDGYTF. The CDR3 DNA follows: TGTGCCAGTAGTATACAGGGGGCAGTAAGGGATGGCTACACCTTC.

The chain joins TRBV7-2 to TRBJ2-3; either TRBD1 or TRBD2 may fit D (6 bases each). Germline loops: CDR1 SGHTA, CDR2 FQGNSA. The CDR3 length is 15 residues. Trimming stripped 1 base from V and 5 bases from J, with 13 bases between. The CDR3 region is CASSLVLEGVDTQYF. The CDR3, as DNA: TGTGCCAGCAGCTTAGTATTGGAGGGGGTAGATACGCAGTATTTT.

This rearrangement joins TRBV10-3 to TRBJ1-2; D gene unclear. Germline V gene sequence: CDR1 ENHRY, CDR2 SYGVKD. V lost 10 bases and J 2 bases, leaving 17 bases between the germline ends. The CDR3 contains 14 residues. The CDR3 nucleotides read TGTGCCACCACCCATGGGAAACTAAACTATGGCTACACCTTC. It encodes CATTHGKLNYGYTF.

The chain is built from TRBV6-6 and TRBJ2-7, with 12 nucleotides matching TRBD2. Germline V gives CDR1 MNHNY, CDR2 SVGAGI (reference sequence). CDR3 length: 15 residues. V trimming: 3 bases; J trimming: 4 bases; junction bases outside the gene matches: 4. This chain's CDR3 is CASSYPTSGGYEQYF. DNA for the CDR3: TGTGCCAGCAGTTATCCGACTAGCGGGGGATACGAGCAGTACTTC.

The CDR3 region has the DNA TGTGCCAGCAGCTTCGACTGGGGTGTCGAAGGCACCGGGGAGCTGTTTTTT. It specifies CASSFDWGVEGTGELFF. This rearrangement joins TRBV11-1 to TRBJ2-2, with D unresolved. Germline CDR1 and CDR2: SGHAT and FQDESV (reference sequence). The V end was cut by 3 bases, the J end by 4 bases, with 18 bases between. CDR3 length: 17 amino acids.

The V gene is TRBV2, the J gene TRBJ1-2, with D uncertain. CDR3 length: 13 amino acids. V lost 1 base, J lost 13 bases, and 16 bases lay in between. Germline CDR1 SNHLY, CDR2 FYNNEI. DNA of the CDR3: TGTGCCAGCAGTGAAGTGGGCCAGAGGAATTGCACCTTC. Its translation: CASSEVGQRNCTF.

This sequence joins TRBV5-1 and TRBJ2-5; D tentatively reads TRBD1 or TRBD2 (5 bases each). Trimming stripped 2 bases from V and 3 bases from J, with 20 bases between. The CDR3 is 17 residues long. Germline V gene data show CDR1 as SGHRS and CDR2 as YFSETQ. The CDR3 here is CASSFREEGYTKETQYF. CDR3 coding DNA: TGCGCCAGCAGCTTTAGGGAAGAGGGGTATACGAAAGAGACCCAGTACTTC.

This clone was picked up a small number of times. The chain has TRBV11-1 and TRBJ2-1, with TRBD1 identical over 9 bases. After removal of 7 bases from V and 8 bases from J, the junction contained 12 bases not matched to a gene. CDR3 length equals 15 residues. Germline V gives CDR1 SGHAT, CDR2 FQDESV (reference sequence). The CDR3, as DNA: TGTGCCAGCACCCAGGGGGGACAGGGAAGAGATGAGCAGTTCTTC. This gives the protein CASTQGGQGRDEQFF.

The gene calls are TRBV2 and TRBJ1-1, with 7 bases matching TRBD1. With V trimmed by 0 bases and J by 1 base, 2 bases remained unmatched. Germline lookup yields CDR1 SNHLY and CDR2 FYNNEI. The CDR3 is 15 residues long. CDR3 DNA sequence: TGTGCCAGCAGTGAAGCAAGGGGGCCGAACACTGAAGCTTTCTTT. This translates into CASSEARGPNTEAFF.